This T cell receptor (beta chain) derives from a study of vaccination effects on CD4 cells after COVID-19. Sequencing used immunoSEQ multiplex PCR; TCRdb keeps in-frame clones, though not all of them. Of 35,000 to 55,000 clones listed, 65% to 70% are singletons. The V end lost 2 bases, the J end lost 7 bases, and 11 bases lay between the germline ends. In germline, CDR1 is KGHSH, CDR2 LQKENI. This CDR3 contains 13 residues. Regarding the study as a whole: Long after vaccination, the clones induced by infection and by vaccine shrank markedly in size.

As for this clone: Its target is unknown.

ViraFEST assay sequencing came after antigen-specific CD4+ T cells were expanded with viral peptide pools. Isolating CD4+ T cells followed 9 to 10 days of culture. According to PCR results, the person was infected with SARS-CoV-2 between March and December 2020. The material was CD4+ T cells from PBMCs cultured with a peptide pool, obtained before COVID-19 vaccination. The chain is built from TRBV18 and TRBJ1-2, with D perhaps TRBD1 (5 bases). The sequence came from a human donor who had a prior SARS-CoV-2 infection. The CDR3 nucleotides read TGTGCCAGCTCACCAGCCCAGGGACGTGGCTACACCTTC. Amino acid sequence: CASSPAQGRGYTF.